This TCR beta chain is drawn from a study of T cells expressing NK-cell markers. Study-wide results and caveats: Whether expanded NKG2C-expressing T cell clones recognize HCMV is unknown.

TCRdb reprocessed the 5' RACE reads, with one entry per CDR3 protein and no DNA. The table lists 500,000 to 700,000 distinct CDR3 sequences, with approximately 3.6% in the top ten. This CDR3 comprises 18 residues. CDR1 is LGHDT and CDR2 is YNNKEL in the germline V gene (reference sequence). As for this clonotype: Its cognate antigen is unknown.

The chain employs TRBV3-1 and TRBJ2-2; TCRdb lists TRBD1, though no DNA is available to test this call. The sequence came from a man in his late teens or twenties in good health. Specimen: blood T cells: a sorted CD56 or NKG2C T cell subset, CD4+ or CD8+ T cells, or bulk PBMC T cells (not recorded which). Here the CDR3 reads CASSPNPRGVSKGGELFF.